These T cell receptor beta chains were read from a single sample in a study of shared clonotypes between healthy human individuals. This table comes from immunoSEQ multiplex PCR, and its TCRdb copy is limited to in-frame clones, with some not included. The table lists some 1,400,000 clones, around 97% of them singletons. Sample: naive CD4+ T cells sorted from blood. Source of these receptors: a man aged 25-45 years in good health. CDR3s include the opening cysteine and the closing phenylalanine or tryptophan.

>TRBJ1-2|TRBV30
CAWSRVQGLRNYGYTF
>TRBJ1-5|TRBV7-9
CASSREQTGSLYDQPQHF
>TRBJ2-1|TRBV18
CASSPGTSGRGGSYNEQFF
>TRBJ2-6|TRBV6-4
CASSDLGSSGANVLTF
>TRBJ1-2|TRBV27
CASSDGQGFNYGYTF
>TRBJ2-2|TRBV6-5
CASWSTGELFF
>TRBJ1-2|TRBV12-2
CASRLGLGQANYGYTF
>TRBJ2-7|TRBV5-1
CASSRTGTSASYEQYF
>TRBJ2-3|TRBV5-8
CASSYGTTKAYADTQYF
>TRBJ2-1|TRBV9
CASSVTSGSYNEQFF
>TRBJ2-6|TRBV7-2
CASSSVGQGTSGANVLTF
>TRBJ2-1|TRBV19
CASSPIRSGRAGNEQFF
>TRBJ2-7|TRBV7-2
CASSKTGTSNYEQYF
>TRBJ1-2|TRBV27
CASRIQGAGGYTF
>TRBJ2-7|TRBV7-6
CASSLPKTSGRALEQYF
>TRBJ2-2|TRBV9
CASSVTGAGELFF
>TRBJ1-1|TRBV19
CASSTGHRGDTEAFF
>TRBJ2-7|TRBV5-6
CASSLPSGSMGREQYF
>TRBJ1-5|TRBV15
CATSVDRGHNQPQHF
>TRBJ1-4|TRBV2
CASRAKGARWTTNEKLFF
>TRBJ2-3|TRBV2
CASRWTSGPRGDTQYF
>TRBJ2-2|TRBV5-1
CASSLHPGTSGANTGELFF
>TRBJ2-1|TRBV27
CASSKTGSSYNEQFF
>TRBJ2-7|TRBV5-4
CASSSGSGRSEQYF
>TRBJ2-5|TRBV18
CASSPPIKETQYF
>TRBJ2-3|TRBV7-3
CASSLLASGKGGTQYF
>TRBJ2-4|TRBV6-4
CASSPGVGVGKNIQYF
>TRBJ2-3|TRBV9
CASSVVSSNTQYF
>TRBJ2-7|TRBV5-1
CASSLRTGAQYEQYF
>TRBJ2-5|TRBV5-4
CASSFGLAGAEGVETQYF
>TRBJ2-3|TRBV29-1
CSVVYGLAGSTDTQYF
>TRBJ2-7|TRBV7-2
CASSRGGSYVEQYF
>TRBJ2-1|TRBV4-1
CASSQEEVGGSYNEQFF
>TRBJ2-2|TRBV11-3
CASSLDVGTNTGELFF
>TRBJ2-5|TRBV27
CASSRLNQETQYF
>TRBJ1-1|TRBV19
CASSLAGRGTEAFF
>TRBJ2-7|TRBV7-2
CASSRTPETYEQYF
>TRBJ2-5|TRBV5-1
CASSLNGAGQETQYF
>TRBJ2-3|TRBV19
CASSIRAVHTDTQYF
>TRBJ2-5|TRBV11-2
CASSTGLAGETQYF
>TRBJ2-1|TRBV5-1
CASSPRQGPYNEQFF